This paragraph covers one TCR beta chain sequence. The PCR was carried out with 60 Vbeta primers and 13 Jbeta primers. Clones were sequenced by immunoSEQ multiplex PCR, and TCRdb holds only the in-frame ones, with some missing. The sample yields around 280,000 clones, around 90% seen once. The source of the sample is a study of cytomegalovirus exposure and HLA in healthy donors. Study-level information: A prior analysis found around 110 million unique TCR beta sequences from approximately 190 million T cells.

Germline V gives CDR1 LNHDA, CDR2 SQIVND (reference sequence). V lost 5 bases and J lost 1; bases outside the gene matches: 6. This CDR3 has 16 residues. Donors were nominally healthy when sampled, though unrecorded immune exposures were likely. The TCR sequence derives from a woman under 30 in good health and CMV-seronegative. The rearrangement links TRBV19 to TRBJ2-1, with TRBD2 matching over 9 bases. The specimen was PBMCs. The CDR3 region is CASSEQRGDSYNEQFF. The CDR3 nucleotides read TGTGCCAGTAGTGAGCAGCGGGGGGATTCCTACAATGAGCAGTTCTTC.